Detailed here is one T cell receptor beta chain. There were only healthy Caucasians among the donors. The sample comes from a study of identical twins. TCRdb processed the 5' RACE reads anew with MiXCR; each CDR3 protein has one entry. Here the sample spans 1.5 million to 2 million distinct CDR3 sequences, more than 30% being singletons. CDR1 and CDR2 from the germline V gene are MNHEY and SVGAGI. This CDR3 has 13 residues. After removal of 9 bases from V and 4 bases from J, the junction contained 6 bases not matched to a gene. The sequence derives from a newborn girl in good health. This sequence joins TRBV6-5 and TRBJ1-5; TRBD1 matches at 7 bases. The sample taken for sequencing was cord blood. The CDR3 coding sequence is TGTGCCAGGCAGGGGGGGGAGAATCAGCCCCAGCATTTT. Its protein is CARQGGENQPQHF.